One sample yielded the 7 T cell receptor beta chains listed below, sequenced in a study of T cell repertoires in cytomegalovirus infection. MiXCR, run by TCRdb on the reads, gives a single entry per CDR3 protein. Here the sample spans a few hundred thousand distinct CDR3 sequences, about 25% being singletons. The specimen was PBMCs. These receptors came from a human donor in good health (CMV status not recorded). Some clones in this sample may be carry-over from other donors' samples.

The chain couples TRBV9 to TRBJ1-1, with D unclear. Trimming left V 2 bases short and J 5 bases short, with 10 bases between. Germline lookup yields CDR1 SGDLS and CDR2 YYNGEE. This CDR3 is 13 amino acids long. DNA of the CDR3: TGTGCCAGCAGCGTTGTCGGTAAGACTGAAGCTTTCTTT. Protein: CASSVVGKTEAFF.

The CDR3 nucleotides are TGCAGCGTTGTTAACCCTTTAGCGGACCAAACAGATACGCAGTATTTT. Translating gives CSVVNPLADQTDTQYF. The J gene is TRBJ2-3, the V gene TRBV29-1, with D possibly being TRBD2 (6 bases). CDR3 length equals 16 residues. The V end was cut by 4 bases, the J end by 3 bases, with 20 bases between. The germline CDR1 and CDR2 sequences are SQVTM and ANQGSEA.

The gene calls are TRBV6-2 or TRBV6-3 and TRBJ2-2; 9 nucleotides align to TRBD2. Looked up from germline, CDR1 is MNHEY and CDR2 is SVGEGT. The junction had 3 bases not matched to a gene; V was cut back by 0 bases and J by 4 bases. This CDR3 has 16 residues. The CDR3 sequence: CASSYSSGRFTGELFF. As DNA, the CDR3 is TGTGCCAGCAGTTACTCGAGCGGGAGGTTCACCGGGGAGCTGTTTTTT.

The chain recombines TRBV5-6 with TRBJ2-5; tentatively, D is TRBD1 (6 bases). The V gene lost 4 bases and the J gene lost 5 bases, with 12 bases spanning the gap. Germline V gene data show CDR1 as SGHDT and CDR2 as YYEEEE. The CDR3 loop spans 13 amino acids. CDR3 sequence reads: CASSPGAEETQYF. In DNA, the CDR3 is TGTGCCAGCAGCCCAGGGGCGGAGGAGACCCAGTACTTC.

The CDR3 DNA sequence: TGTGCCTGGAGTTCGGGGACTAGCGGAATTACAGATACGCAGTATTTT. This encodes CAWSSGTSGITDTQYF. This chain uses TRBV30 with TRBJ2-3; 11 nucleotides agree with TRBD2. This CDR3 comprises 16 residues. Germline trimming cut 2 bases from V and 3 bases from J; bases unmatched to any gene: 7. In germline, CDR1 is GTSNPN, CDR2 SVGIG (reference sequence).

This clonotype has a handful of counts. The chain combines TRBV6-2 or TRBV6-3 with TRBJ2-7; a possible D gene is TRBD1 (5 bases). The CDR3 sequence is 14 residues long. Germline V gene lookup returns CDR1 MNHEY and CDR2 SVGEGT. V was pared by 4 bases and J by 9 bases, with 19 bases between. The CDR3 bases are TGTGCCAGCAGTTCCGTGCGACAGCAGCCGGGGCAGTACGTC. This gives the protein CASSSVRQQPGQYV.

This clonotype was counted many times. Here the CDR3 reads CASSLVYEQYF. The CDR3 DNA sequence: TGTGCCAGCAGCTTAGTCTACGAGCAGTACTTC. The V gene is TRBV7-2, the J gene TRBJ2-7; no definite D call. CDR3 size: 11 residues. V lost 1 base and J 3 bases, leaving 1 base between the germline ends. The V gene's germline CDR1 is SGHTA and CDR2 FQGNSA.